The rows below give T cell receptor beta chains drawn from one sample of a study of CD8 T cells in Susac syndrome. In TCRdb, the immunoSEQ multiplex PCR reads were re-called with MiXCR into one record per CDR3 protein. The table has 150,000 to 190,000 distinct CDR3 sequences, approximately 95% seen once. Input material: CD4+ T cells from PBMCs. Receptors originate from a human donor with Susac syndrome. CDR3s include the opening cysteine and the closing phenylalanine or tryptophan. D genes are given only for firm matches. Rows give clone size only sometimes, using once, few, many, or a class for an expanded clone.

d_call	j_call	v_call	clone_size	cdr3_nt	cdr3_aa
-	TRBJ2-5	TRBV20-1	-	TGCAGTGCCTGGCAAGAGACCCAGTACTTC	CSAWQETQYF
TRBD2	TRBJ2-3	TRBV20-1	-	TGCAGTGTTGTACGGGGGGAGGGAGATACGCAGTATTTT	CSVVRGEGDTQYF
-	TRBJ2-5	TRBV27	-	TGTGCCAGCAGTTTCGAGGGTACAGCTCAAGAGACCCAGTACTTC	CASSFEGTAQETQYF
-	TRBJ2-7	TRBV12-3/TRBV12-4	-	TGTGCCAGCCAGGTCGGGGGCCCCTACGAGCAGTACTTC	CASQVGGPYEQYF
TRBD2	TRBJ2-2	TRBV19	-	TGTGCCAGTATATCTAGCGGGGGGGCGAGCGGGGAGCTGTTTTTT	CASISSGGASGELFF
TRBD1	TRBJ1-1	TRBV5-8	-	TGTGCCAGCTCCCCGAGGGACAGGGGGCTCCTGAACACTGAAGCTTTCTTT	CASSPRDRGLLNTEAFF
TRBD1	TRBJ1-6	TRBV19	-	TGTGCCGTCCGGGACAGCGGGCCGAATTCACCCCTCCACTTT	CAVRDSGPNSPLHF
TRBD2	TRBJ2-7	TRBV6-1	-	TGTGCCAGCAGTCCTAATCTGTACGGACTAGCCCCACTCCACGAGCAGTACTTC	CASSPNLYGLAPLHEQYF
-	TRBJ2-3	TRBV3-1	-	TGTGCCAGCAGCCAAGCAGGCGTCCTTAACTTGGCGGATACGCAGTATTTT	CASSQAGVLNLADTQYF
-	TRBJ1-4	TRBV7-9	-	TGTGCCAGCACCCTCCTTGCAACTAATGAAAAACTGTTTTTT	CASTLLATNEKLFF
-	TRBJ2-6	TRBV7-2	-	TGTGCCAGCAGCTTAGTCCGGGGGCTTGGGGCCAACGTCCTGACTTTC	CASSLVRGLGANVLTF
-	TRBJ2-6	TRBV27	-	TGTGCCAGCTCAAGCCTAGGATCTGGGGCCAACGTCCTGACTTTC	CASSSLGSGANVLTF
TRBD2	TRBJ2-2	TRBV4-2	-	TGTGCCAGCAGCCCCCGGTATGGTGGGCGGGGGGGCCGGCTTGCTACCGGGGAGCTGTTTTTT	CASSPRYGGRGGRLATGELFF
-	TRBJ2-5	TRBV7-9	-	TGTGCCAGCAGCCAGTCTAGGGGAGAAGAGACCCAGTACTTC	CASSQSRGEETQYF
TRBD2	TRBJ2-5	TRBV29-1	-	TGCAGCGTCGCGGGACTAGCGACGGGTGAGACCCAGTACTTC	CSVAGLATGETQYF
-	TRBJ2-3	TRBV29-1	-	TGCAGCGTCACCCAGACAGATACGCAGTATTTT	CSVTQTDTQYF
TRBD1	TRBJ1-2	TRBV20-1	-	TGCAGTGCTAACGTCCCGGGACAGGGAGGCTATGGCTACACCTTC	CSANVPGQGGYGYTF
-	TRBJ2-1	TRBV29-1	-	TGCAGCGTTGTTAGGGGGGGCTCCTACAATGAGCAGTTCTTC	CSVVRGGSYNEQFF
TRBD1	TRBJ1-3	TRBV6-1	-	TGTGCCAGCAGCCGGTTGGGACAGGGGACTGGAAACACCATATATTTT	CASSRLGQGTGNTIYF
TRBD2	TRBJ2-3	TRBV5-1	-	TGCGCCAGCAGCCCCGGGGGGGCCGAGGATACGCAGTATTTT	CASSPGGAEDTQYF
TRBD2	TRBJ2-2	TRBV9	once	TGTGCCAGCAGCGCGACTAGCGGGGGCACCGGGGAGCTGTTTTTT	CASSATSGGTGELFF
-	TRBJ1-2	TRBV5-6	-	TGTGCCAGCAGCCCGGGGAACAGGTTGGAGACGGCCTTC	CASSPGNRLETAF
TRBD2	TRBJ2-5	TRBV20-1	-	TGCAGTGCTAGAGATCGAATCAGCGGGGCAGAGACCCAGTACTTC	CSARDRISGAETQYF
-	TRBJ2-7	TRBV29-1	-	TGCAGCGTCCGAGACGGGTACGAGCAGTACTTC	CSVRDGYEQYF
-	TRBJ1-2	TRBV19	-	TGTGCCAGTAGTATGAGAGGGTCTATCTATGGCTACACCTTC	CASSMRGSIYGYTF
-	TRBJ2-3	TRBV12-3/TRBV12-4	-	TGTGCCAGCAGTTTAGCGAATCCACCGGCGGATACGCAGTATTTT	CASSLANPPADTQYF